A single sample gave rise to the 23 T cell receptor beta chains below, sequenced in a study of OX40 agonist ivuxolimab in advanced cancers. Produced via immunoSEQ multiplex PCR; TCRdb's table is partial and in-frame only. The sample lists about 75,000 clones; approximately 81% were seen once. The sample here was CD4+ or CD8+ T cells sorted from blood, taken in a trial of the OX40 agonist ivuxolimab. These receptors were obtained from an adult with an advanced solid tumor such as melanoma, head and neck, liver or kidney cancer.

The chain combines TRBV7-6 with TRBJ2-5; D not certain. Germline V gene lookup returns CDR1 SGHVS and CDR2 FNYEAQ. CDR3 length equals 11 residues. Trimming cost V 5 bases and J 3 bases, with 4 bases left between them. CDR3 residues: CASSPKETQYF. The CDR3 DNA follows: TGTGCCAGCAGCCCCAAAGAGACCCAGTACTTC.

The chain combines TRBV6-6 with TRBJ2-5, with a possible D match to TRBD1 (6 bases). The germline V gene encodes CDR1 MNHNY and CDR2 SVGAGI (reference sequence). V lost 8 bases to trimming and J lost 5 bases, with 21 bases between them. The CDR3 sequence is 15 residues long. The CDR3 DNA reads TGTGCCAGCGCCCTTGGGGGCGCTTCATCTGAGACCCAGTACTTC. Translated, it gives CASALGGASSETQYF.

This clone was observed a handful of times. The chain couples TRBV10-3 to TRBJ1-4; D is undetermined. There are 13 residues in the CDR3. In germline, CDR1 is ENHRY, CDR2 SYGVKD. The V end was cut by 5 bases, the J end by 4 bases, with 8 bases between. CDR3 amino acids: CAISFGDNEKLFF. In DNA, the CDR3 is TGTGCCATCAGTTTCGGGGATAATGAAAAACTGTTTTTT.

This sequence joins TRBV19 and TRBJ2-5; D may be TRBD2 (7 bases). The germline gives CDR1 LNHDA, CDR2 SQIVND (reference sequence). V was clipped by 5 bases and J by 1 base, with 17 bases between them. The CDR3 is made up of 16 amino acids. The CDR3, as DNA: TGTGCCAGTAGTCTAGGTGGAAGGGGGGGCCAAGAGACCCAGTACTTC. Amino acid sequence: CASSLGGRGGQETQYF.

This rearrangement joins TRBV5-1 to TRBJ1-1, with 9 bases matching TRBD1. The CDR3 is made up of 12 amino acids. CDR1 SGHRS and CDR2 YFSETQ come from the germline V gene. Unmatched junction bases numbered 6, after V lost 5 bases and J lost 10 bases. DNA of the CDR3: TGCGCCAGCAGTCCCACAGGGGGCCGAGCTTTCTTT. It codes for CASSPTGGRAFF.

The CDR3 DNA sequence: TGTGCCAGTAGTATGCGCAGGAGGGCGCAGTATTTT. Translation gives CASSMRRRAQYF. The chain is built from TRBV19 and TRBJ2-3; TRBD2 is a possible D gene (6 bases). V lost 3 bases, J lost 10 bases, and 11 bases lay in between. This CDR3 spans 12 amino acids. Germline-derived CDR1 and CDR2 are LNHDA and SQIVND (reference sequence).

The chain joins TRBV18 to TRBJ2-2; the D gene is possibly TRBD1 (5 bases). Germline V gene data show CDR1 as KGHSH and CDR2 as LQKENI. The CDR3 is made up of 15 amino acids. The V end lost 8 bases, the J end lost 0 bases, and 13 bases lay between the germline ends. DNA of the CDR3: TGTGCCAGCGCCTTTCAGGGTTCGAACACCGGGGAGCTGTTTTTT. Residues: CASAFQGSNTGELFF. Variable domain in full (rest from reference TRBV18 and TRBJ2-2): NAGVMQNPRHLVRRRGQEARLRCSPMKGHSHVYWYRQLPEEGLKFMVYLQKENIIDESGMPKERFSAEFPKEGPSILRIQQVVRGDSAAYFCASAFQGSNTGELFFGEGSRLTVL.

V is TRBV5-1 and J is TRBJ2-2, with 10 bases fitting TRBD1. The V and J ends lost 3 bases and 0 bases, in that order; junction bases with no gene match: 17. The CDR3 is made up of 21 amino acids. The germline V gene encodes CDR1 SGHRS and CDR2 YFSETQ. In nucleotides, the CDR3 is TGCGCCAGCAGCTCTTTCCCCCCGGGACAGGGGATTGGAGCGAACACCGGGGAGCTGTTTTTT. Translation gives CASSSFPPGQGIGANTGELFF.

The chain recombines TRBV27 with TRBJ1-5, with D perhaps matching TRBD1 (5 bases). Germline V gives CDR1 MNHEY, CDR2 SMNVEV (reference sequence). This CDR3 contains 13 residues. The V gene lost 3 bases and the J gene lost 7 bases, with 10 bases spanning the gap. Here the CDR3 reads CASSLGGEQPQHF. CDR3 nucleotide sequence: TGTGCCAGCAGTTTGGGGGGAGAACAGCCCCAGCATTTT.

The genes are TRBV4-1 and TRBJ1-4; possible D gene TRBD1, 5 bases. Germline V gives CDR1 MGHRA, CDR2 YSYEKL. This CDR3 comprises 16 residues. Trimming took 0 bases from V and 2 from J, leaving 10 bases between them. CDR3: CASSQDRWGTNEKLFF. CDR3 in DNA: TGCGCCAGCAGCCAAGATCGGTGGGGGACTAATGAAAAACTGTTTTTT.

CDR3 protein: CASSESPGGADTQYF. In nucleotides, the CDR3 is TGCGCCAGCAGTGAGTCGCCGGGAGGTGCAGATACGCAGTATTTT. J is TRBJ2-3 and V is TRBV10-1; 7 bases match TRBD2. There are 15 residues in the CDR3. Trimming removed 0 bases from V and 4 bases from J; junction bases left unmatched: 4. Per the germline V gene, CDR1 is WNHNN and CDR2 is SYGVQD (reference sequence).

This chain uses TRBV19 with TRBJ1-1, with TRBD1 matching 10 bases. The CDR3 runs 14 residues. With 5 bases clipped from V and 4 bases from J, the junction kept 4 bases outside the gene matches. Germline V gives CDR1 LNHDA, CDR2 SQIVND (reference sequence). CDR3 nucleotides: TGTGCCAGTAGTCCGGGACAGGGGAGCACTGAAGCTTTCTTT. Protein: CASSPGQGSTEAFF.

The chain carries TRBV6-5 and TRBJ2-1; 12 positions match TRBD2. Germline-derived CDR1 and CDR2 are MNHEY and SVGAGI. After removal of 0 bases from V and 12 bases from J, the junction contained 9 bases not matched to a gene. The CDR3 consists of 16 residues. The DNA of the CDR3 is TGTGCCAGCAGTTACTCCCTCGGACTAGCGGGAAGGGGGCAGTTCTTC. Protein product: CASSYSLGLAGRGQFF.

The V gene is TRBV6-1, the J gene TRBJ1-1, with D unresolved. Trimming removed 0 bases at V and 1 base at J, with 9 bases between. Germline assignment: CDR1 MNHNS and CDR2 SASEGT. The CDR3 spans 15 residues. CDR3 DNA: TGTGCCAGCAGTGAAGCGGGGAATCCGAACACTGAAGCTTTCTTT. Translation: CASSEAGNPNTEAFF.

The chain combines TRBV5-4 with TRBJ1-1; 8 bases align to TRBD1. V lost 4 bases, J lost 9 bases, and 14 bases stayed unmatched. CDR3 length: 15 amino acids. Germline assignment: CDR1 SGHNT and CDR2 YYREEE (reference sequence). As DNA, the CDR3 is TGTGCCAGCAGCGCCATGGTGGACAGGGATGGAAAAGCTTTCTTT. Protein sequence: CASSAMVDRDGKAFF.

The V and J genes are TRBV19 and TRBJ2-7, with TRBD1 matching 7 bases. Germline V lookup: CDR1 LNHDA, CDR2 SQIVND (reference sequence). After removal of 5 bases from V and 3 bases from J, the junction contained 7 bases not matched to a gene. The CDR3 contains 14 residues. The CDR3 reads CASSARAGGYEQYF. Here the CDR3 DNA reads TGTGCCAGTAGTGCCCGGGCAGGGGGCTACGAGCAGTACTTC.

The DNA of the CDR3 is TGCGCCAGCACGCGGCGGGAGGGAGGGCAAGAGACCCAGTACTTC. It is translated as CASTRREGGQETQYF. The gene calls are TRBV4-1 and TRBJ2-5; TRBD2 matches at 9 bases. J was trimmed by 2 bases and V by 7 bases; bases with no gene match: 8. This CDR3 is built from 15 residues. Germline-derived CDR1 and CDR2 are MGHRA and YSYEKL.

V is TRBV28 and J is TRBJ2-1; a possible D gene is TRBD2 (6 bases). V dropped 4 bases and J dropped 6 bases, with 19 bases sitting between them. Germline V gene data show CDR1 as MDHEN and CDR2 as SYDVKM. CDR3 size: 16 residues. The CDR3, as DNA: TGTGCCAGCAGTTATCGCGGGGCGGGATCGGGCAATGAGCAGTTCTTC. This translates into CASSYRGAGSGNEQFF.

The gene calls are TRBV10-3 and TRBJ2-1; 9 bases agree with TRBD1. This CDR3 has 14 residues. Germline assignment: CDR1 ENHRY and CDR2 SYGVKD. V trimming: 7 bases; J trimming: 6 bases; junction bases outside the gene matches: 7. The CDR3 DNA follows: TGTGCCATCACTCCCGGGACAGGGAGCAATGAGCAGTTCTTC. This encodes CAITPGTGSNEQFF.

The chain combines TRBV5-1 with TRBJ1-2; no clear D gene. Trimming took 2 bases from V and 4 from J, leaving 9 bases between them. This CDR3 has 13 amino acids. Looked up from germline, CDR1 is SGHRS and CDR2 is YFSETQ. The CDR3 is CASSFGTSYGYTF. CDR3 nucleotide sequence: TGCGCCAGCAGCTTCGGAACATCCTATGGCTACACCTTC. The full variable domain, rest sourced from reference TRBV5-1 and TRBJ1-2, is KAGVTQTPRYLIKTRGQQVTLSCSPISGHRSVSWYQQTPGQGLQFLFEYFSETQRNKGNFPGRFSGRQFSNSRSEMNVSTLELGDSALYLCASSFGTSYGYTFGSGTRLTVV.

This clone was seen a few times. The chain combines TRBV27 with TRBJ2-7; perhaps TRBD2 as D (7 bases). The V end was cut by 6 bases, the J end by 4 bases, with 16 bases between. This CDR3 region has 14 residues. CDR1 is MNHEY and CDR2 is SMNVEV in the germline V gene (reference sequence). CDR3 nucleotides: TGTGCCAGCAGAGGGGGGGGCGGGAGATACGAGCAGTACTTC. It specifies CASRGGGGRYEQYF.

This sequence joins TRBV21-1 and TRBJ2-1; whether TRBD2, the table's D call, matches the DNA was not checked. TRBV21-1 counts as a pseudogene. This CDR3 is 21 amino acids long. The CDR3 sequence: CASSKALRTRSSVVFYNEQFF. CDR3 nucleotide sequence: TGTGCCAGCAGCAAAGCACTTCGGACTAGATCCTCGGTTGTTTTCTACAATGAGCAGTTCTTC.

The chain carries TRBV10-2 and TRBJ2-2; TRBD2 might be the D (6 bases). V was cut by 4 bases and J by 2 bases, with 11 bases left in between. The CDR3 has 15 residues. The germline CDR1 and CDR2 sequences are WSHSY and SAAADI. The CDR3 is CASSVGGPNTGELFF. The CDR3 bases are TGCGCCAGCAGTGTCGGAGGGCCTAACACCGGGGAGCTGTTTTTT.